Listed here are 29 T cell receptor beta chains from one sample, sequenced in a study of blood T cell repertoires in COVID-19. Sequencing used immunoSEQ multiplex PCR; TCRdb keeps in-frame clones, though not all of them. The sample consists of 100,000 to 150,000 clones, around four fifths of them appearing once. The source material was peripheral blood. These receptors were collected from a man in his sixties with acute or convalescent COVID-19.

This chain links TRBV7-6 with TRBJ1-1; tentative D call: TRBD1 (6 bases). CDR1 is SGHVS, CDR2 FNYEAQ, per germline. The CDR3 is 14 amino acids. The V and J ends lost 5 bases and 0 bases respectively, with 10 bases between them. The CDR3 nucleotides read TGTGCCAGCAGCGTTGGGGGCCTGAACACTGAAGCTTTCTTT. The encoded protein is CASSVGGLNTEAFF.

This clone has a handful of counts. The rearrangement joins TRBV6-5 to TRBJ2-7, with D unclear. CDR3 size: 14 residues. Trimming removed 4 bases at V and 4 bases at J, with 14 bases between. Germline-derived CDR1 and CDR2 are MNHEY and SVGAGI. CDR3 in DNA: TGTGCCAGCAGTTCTGAGCGTTTCCGGTACGAGCAGTACTTC. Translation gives CASSSERFRYEQYF.

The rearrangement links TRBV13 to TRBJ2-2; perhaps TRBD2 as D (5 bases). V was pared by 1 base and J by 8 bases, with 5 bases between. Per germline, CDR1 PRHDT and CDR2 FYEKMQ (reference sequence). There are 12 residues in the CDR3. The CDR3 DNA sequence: TGTGCCAGCAGCTTAGCGGGAGGGGAGCTGTTTTTT. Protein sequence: CASSLAGGELFF.

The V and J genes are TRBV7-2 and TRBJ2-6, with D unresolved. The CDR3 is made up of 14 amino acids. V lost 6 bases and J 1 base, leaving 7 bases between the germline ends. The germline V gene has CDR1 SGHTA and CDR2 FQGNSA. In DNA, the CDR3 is TGTGCCAGCAGAAACAATTCTGGGGCCAACGTCCTGACTTTC. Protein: CASRNNSGANVLTF.

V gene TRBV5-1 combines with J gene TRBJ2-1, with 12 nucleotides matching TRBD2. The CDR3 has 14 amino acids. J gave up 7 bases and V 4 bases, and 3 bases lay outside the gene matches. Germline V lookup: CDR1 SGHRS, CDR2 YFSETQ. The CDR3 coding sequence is TGCGCCAGCAGCCGACTAGCGGGAGATAATGAGCAGTTCTTC. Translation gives CASSRLAGDNEQFF.

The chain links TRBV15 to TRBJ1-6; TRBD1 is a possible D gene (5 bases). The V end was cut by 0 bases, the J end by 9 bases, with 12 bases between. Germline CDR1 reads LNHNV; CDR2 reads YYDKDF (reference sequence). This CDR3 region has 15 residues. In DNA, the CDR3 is TGTGCCACCAGCAGAGAACGGACATCCCTTTCACCCCTCCACTTT. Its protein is CATSRERTSLSPLHF.

The CDR3 reads CASSQDSQNTEAFF. In DNA form, the CDR3 reads TGTGCCAGCAGCCAGGACAGCCAGAACACTGAAGCTTTCTTT. The chain couples TRBV3-1 (or the pseudogene TRBV3-2) to TRBJ1-1; tentatively, D is TRBD1 (6 bases). Trimming left V 3 bases short and J 1 base short, with 9 bases between. The CDR3 has 14 residues. CDR1 is LGHDT, CDR2 YNNKEL, per germline (reference sequence).

The CDR3 reads CASSQVTAPNTGELFF. CDR3 bases: TGTGCCAGCAGCCAAGTCACAGCCCCGAACACCGGGGAGCTGTTTTTT. The V and J genes are TRBV14 and TRBJ2-2; D is undetermined. Trimming pared 1 base from V and 0 bases from J, leaving 9 bases between. The length of the CDR3 is 16 residues. The germline V gene has CDR1 SGHDN and CDR2 FVKESK. Together with reference TRBV14 and TRBJ2-2, the CDR3 gives the full variable domain: EAGVTQFPSHSVIEKGQTVTLRCDPISGHDNLYWYRRVMGKEIKFLLHFVKESKQDESGMPNNRFLAERTGGTYSTLKVQPAELEDSGVYFCASSQVTAPNTGELFFGEGSRLTVL.

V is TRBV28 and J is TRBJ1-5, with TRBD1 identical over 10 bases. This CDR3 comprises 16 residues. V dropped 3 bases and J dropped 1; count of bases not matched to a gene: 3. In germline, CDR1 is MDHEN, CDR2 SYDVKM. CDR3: CASSLEGQGSNQPQHF. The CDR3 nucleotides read TGTGCCAGCAGTTTGGAGGGACAGGGGAGCAATCAGCCCCAGCATTTT.

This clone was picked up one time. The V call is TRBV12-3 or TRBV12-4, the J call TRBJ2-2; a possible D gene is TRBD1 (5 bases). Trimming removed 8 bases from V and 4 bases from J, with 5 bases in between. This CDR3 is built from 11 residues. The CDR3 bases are TGTGCCAGCCAGGGCACCGGGGAGCTGTTTTTT. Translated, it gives CASQGTGELFF.

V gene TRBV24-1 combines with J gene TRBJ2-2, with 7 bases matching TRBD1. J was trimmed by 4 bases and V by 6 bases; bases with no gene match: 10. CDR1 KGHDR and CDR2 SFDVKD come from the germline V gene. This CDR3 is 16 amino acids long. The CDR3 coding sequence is TGTGCCACCAGTCGGAAGACAGGGTTGAGCACCGGGGAGCTGTTTTTT. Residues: CATSRKTGLSTGELFF.

The CDR3 DNA follows: TGCGCCAGCAGCTCAGTGACAGGTACCTCCTACGAGCAGTACTTC. Its translation is CASSSVTGTSYEQYF. The gene calls are TRBV5-1 and TRBJ2-7; TRBD1 is a possible D gene (6 bases). The germline CDR1 and CDR2 sequences are SGHRS and YFSETQ. Trimming took off 3 bases at V and 0 bases at J, with 13 bases between the two ends. This CDR3 contains 15 residues. Together with reference TRBV5-1 and TRBJ2-7, the CDR3 gives the full variable domain: KAGVTQTPRYLIKTRGQQVTLSCSPISGHRSVSWYQQTPGQGLQFLFEYFSETQRNKGNFPGRFSGRQFSNSRSEMNVSTLELGDSALYLCASSSVTGTSYEQYFGPGTRLTVT.

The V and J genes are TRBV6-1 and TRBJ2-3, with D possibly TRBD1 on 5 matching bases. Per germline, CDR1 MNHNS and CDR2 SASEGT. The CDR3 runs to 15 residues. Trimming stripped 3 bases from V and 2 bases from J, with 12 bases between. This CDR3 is CASSDLVGLTDTQYF. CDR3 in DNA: TGTGCCAGCAGTGACCTAGTGGGGCTCACAGATACGCAGTATTTT.

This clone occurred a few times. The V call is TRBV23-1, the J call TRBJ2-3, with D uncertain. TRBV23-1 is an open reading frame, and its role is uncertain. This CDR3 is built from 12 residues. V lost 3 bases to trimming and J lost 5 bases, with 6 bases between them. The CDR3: CASSHTVDTQYF. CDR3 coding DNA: TGCGCCAGCAGTCATACGGTAGATACGCAGTATTTT.

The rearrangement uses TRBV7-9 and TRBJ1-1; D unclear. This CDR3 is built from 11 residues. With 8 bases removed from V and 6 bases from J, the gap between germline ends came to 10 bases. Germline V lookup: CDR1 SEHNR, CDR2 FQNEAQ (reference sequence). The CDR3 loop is CASRESAEAFF. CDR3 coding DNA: TGTGCCAGCCGGGAGAGCGCTGAAGCTTTCTTT.

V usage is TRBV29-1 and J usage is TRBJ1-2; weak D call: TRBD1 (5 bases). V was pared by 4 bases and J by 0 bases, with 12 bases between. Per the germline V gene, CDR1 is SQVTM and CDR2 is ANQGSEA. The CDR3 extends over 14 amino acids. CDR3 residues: CSVVSTVPNYGYTF. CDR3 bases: TGCAGCGTTGTTTCGACAGTTCCTAACTATGGCTACACCTTC.

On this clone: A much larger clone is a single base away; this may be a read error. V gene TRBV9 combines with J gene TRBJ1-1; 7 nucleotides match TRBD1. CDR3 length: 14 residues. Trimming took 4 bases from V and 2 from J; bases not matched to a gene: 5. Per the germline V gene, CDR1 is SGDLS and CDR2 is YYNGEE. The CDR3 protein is CASSPRQGNTEAFF. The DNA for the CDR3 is TGTGCCAGCAGCCCTCGACAGGGTAACACTGAAGCTTTCTTT.

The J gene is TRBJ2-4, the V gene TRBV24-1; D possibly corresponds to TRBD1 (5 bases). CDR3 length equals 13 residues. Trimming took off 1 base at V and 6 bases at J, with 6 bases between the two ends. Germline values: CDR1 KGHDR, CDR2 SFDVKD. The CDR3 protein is CATSDFRGNIQYF. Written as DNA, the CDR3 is TGTGCCACCAGTGATTTTAGGGGAAACATTCAGTACTTC.

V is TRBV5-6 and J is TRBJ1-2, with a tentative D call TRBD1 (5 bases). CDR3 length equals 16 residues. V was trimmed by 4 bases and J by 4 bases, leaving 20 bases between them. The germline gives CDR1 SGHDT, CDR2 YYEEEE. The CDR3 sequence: CASSGGMAGYLYGYTF. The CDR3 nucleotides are TGTGCCAGCAGCGGTGGGATGGCAGGGTACCTCTATGGCTACACCTTC. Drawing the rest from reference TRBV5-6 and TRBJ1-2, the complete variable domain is DAGVTQSPTHLIKTRGQQVTLRCSPKSGHDTVSWYQQALGQGPQFIFQYYEEEERQRGNFPDRFSGHQFPNYSSELNVNALLLGDSALYLCASSGGMAGYLYGYTFGSGTRLTVV.

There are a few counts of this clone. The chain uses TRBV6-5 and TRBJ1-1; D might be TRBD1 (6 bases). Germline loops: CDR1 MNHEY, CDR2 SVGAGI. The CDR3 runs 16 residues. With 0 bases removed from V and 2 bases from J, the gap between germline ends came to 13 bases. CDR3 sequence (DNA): TGTGCCAGCAGTTACTCGACGAACAGGGCCAACACTGAAGCTTTCTTT. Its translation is CASSYSTNRANTEAFF.

The CDR3 nucleotides read TGTGCCAGCAGTGAAAGGGGACTAGCGGGACCATACAATGAGCAGTTCTTC. It yields the protein CASSERGLAGPYNEQFF. The rearrangement joins TRBV6-1 to TRBJ2-1; 13 nucleotides align to TRBD2. V dropped 2 bases and J dropped 4; count of bases not matched to a gene: 5. This CDR3 region has 17 residues. The V gene's germline CDR1 is MNHNS and CDR2 SASEGT.

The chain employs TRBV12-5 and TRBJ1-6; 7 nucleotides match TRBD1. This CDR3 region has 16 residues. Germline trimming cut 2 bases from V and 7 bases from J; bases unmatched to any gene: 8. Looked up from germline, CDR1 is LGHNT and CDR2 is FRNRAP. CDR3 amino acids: CASGLYQGEVNSPLHF. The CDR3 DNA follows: TGTGCTAGTGGTTTGTACCAGGGGGAAGTCAATTCACCCCTCCACTTT.

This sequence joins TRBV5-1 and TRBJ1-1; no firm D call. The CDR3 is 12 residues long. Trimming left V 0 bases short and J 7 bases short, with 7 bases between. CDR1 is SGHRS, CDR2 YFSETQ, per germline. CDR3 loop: CASSLVQNEAFF. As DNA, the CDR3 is TGCGCCAGCAGCTTGGTCCAGAATGAAGCTTTCTTT.

The CDR3 nucleotides are TGTGCCAGCAGCTTGGAACAGGGCCAAGAGACCCAGTACTTC. This translates into CASSLEQGQETQYF. The rearrangement uses TRBV5-4 and TRBJ2-5; D might be TRBD1 (6 bases). This CDR3 has 14 residues. CDR1 and CDR2 from the germline V gene are SGHNT and YYREEE (reference sequence). Trimming pared 0 bases from V and 1 base from J, leaving 7 bases between.

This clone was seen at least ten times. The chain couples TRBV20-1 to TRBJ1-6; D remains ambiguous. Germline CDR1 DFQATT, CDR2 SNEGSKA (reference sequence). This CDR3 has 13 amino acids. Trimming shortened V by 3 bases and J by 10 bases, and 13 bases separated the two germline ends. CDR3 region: CSASGEAGSPLHF. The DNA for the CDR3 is TGCAGTGCTAGTGGGGAAGCGGGCTCACCCCTCCACTTT.

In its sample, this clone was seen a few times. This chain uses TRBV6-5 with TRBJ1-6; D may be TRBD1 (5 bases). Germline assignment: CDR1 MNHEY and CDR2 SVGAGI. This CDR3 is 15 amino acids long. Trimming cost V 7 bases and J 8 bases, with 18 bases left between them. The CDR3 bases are TGTGCCAGCATGCCGGACAAGATAGTGGATTCACCCCTCCACTTT. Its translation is CASMPDKIVDSPLHF.

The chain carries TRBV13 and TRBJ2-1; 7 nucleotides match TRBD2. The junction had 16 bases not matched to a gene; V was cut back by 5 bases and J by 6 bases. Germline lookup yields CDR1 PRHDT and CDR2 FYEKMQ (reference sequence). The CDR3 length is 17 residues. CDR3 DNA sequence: TGTGCCAGCAGCACCCCTTTCGGACTAGTCATCTCCAATGAGCAGTTCTTC. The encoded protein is CASSTPFGLVISNEQFF.

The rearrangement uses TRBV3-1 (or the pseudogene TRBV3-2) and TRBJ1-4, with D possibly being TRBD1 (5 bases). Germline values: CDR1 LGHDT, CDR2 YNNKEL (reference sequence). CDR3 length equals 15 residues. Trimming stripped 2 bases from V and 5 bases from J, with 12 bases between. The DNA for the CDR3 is TGTGCCAGCAGCCAACGGGGGTTTCGCAATGAAAAACTGTTTTTT. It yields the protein CASSQRGFRNEKLFF.

CDR3 bases: TGTGCCATCACGAGCAAGGGGGTGAACACTGAAGCTTTCTTT. Its translation is CAITSKGVNTEAFF. The chain has TRBV10-3 and TRBJ1-1, with a weak D call TRBD1 (6 bases). This CDR3 spans 14 amino acids. V lost 7 bases, J lost 0 bases, and 12 bases lay in between. Germline V gives CDR1 ENHRY, CDR2 SYGVKD.